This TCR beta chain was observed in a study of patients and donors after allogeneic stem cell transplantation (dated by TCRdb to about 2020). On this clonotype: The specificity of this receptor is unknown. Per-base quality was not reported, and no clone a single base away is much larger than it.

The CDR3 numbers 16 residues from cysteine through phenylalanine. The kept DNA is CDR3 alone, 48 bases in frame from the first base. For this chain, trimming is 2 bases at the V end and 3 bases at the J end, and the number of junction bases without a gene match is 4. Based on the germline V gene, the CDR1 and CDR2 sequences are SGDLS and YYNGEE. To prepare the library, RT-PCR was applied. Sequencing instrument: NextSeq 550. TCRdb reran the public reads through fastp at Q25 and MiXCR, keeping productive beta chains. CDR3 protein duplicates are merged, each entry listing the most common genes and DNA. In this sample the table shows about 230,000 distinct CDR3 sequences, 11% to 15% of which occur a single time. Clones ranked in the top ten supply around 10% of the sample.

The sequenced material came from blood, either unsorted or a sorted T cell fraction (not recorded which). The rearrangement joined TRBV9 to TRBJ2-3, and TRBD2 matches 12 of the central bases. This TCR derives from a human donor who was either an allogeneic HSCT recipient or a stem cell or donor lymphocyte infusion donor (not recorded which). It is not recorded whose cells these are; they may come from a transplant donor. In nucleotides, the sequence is TGTGCCAGCAGCGTGGAACTAGCGGGAGGAACAGATACGCAGTATTTT. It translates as CASSVELAGGTDTQYF.